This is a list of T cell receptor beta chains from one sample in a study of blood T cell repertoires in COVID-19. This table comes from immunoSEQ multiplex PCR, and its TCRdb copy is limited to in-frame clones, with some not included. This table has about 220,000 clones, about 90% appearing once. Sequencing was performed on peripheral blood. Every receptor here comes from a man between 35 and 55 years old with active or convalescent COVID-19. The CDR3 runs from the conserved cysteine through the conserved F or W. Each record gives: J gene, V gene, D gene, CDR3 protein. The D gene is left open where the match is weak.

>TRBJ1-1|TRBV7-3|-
CASSLYGGGRSTEAFF
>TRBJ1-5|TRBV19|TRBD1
CASGTASNQPQHF
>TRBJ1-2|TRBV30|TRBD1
CAWRAPGQGSSNYGYTF
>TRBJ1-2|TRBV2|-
CASSQGSSYGYTF
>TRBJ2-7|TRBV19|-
CASSSRGAPYEQYF
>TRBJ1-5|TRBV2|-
CASSSENQPQHF
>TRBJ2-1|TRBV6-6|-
CASSKLAGEQFF
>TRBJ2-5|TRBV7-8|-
CASSLTPGNQETQYF
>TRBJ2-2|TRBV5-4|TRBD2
CASSLARGGGGPGELFF
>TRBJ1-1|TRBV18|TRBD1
CASSLPTGEAFF
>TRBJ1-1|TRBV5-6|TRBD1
CASSWGTGQGPLNTEAFF
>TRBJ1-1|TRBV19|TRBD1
CASSSPGGKNTEAFF
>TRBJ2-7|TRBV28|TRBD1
CASSDRGYEQYF
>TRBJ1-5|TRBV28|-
CASSEAQDNQPQHF
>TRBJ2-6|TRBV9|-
CASSVADRSGANVLTF
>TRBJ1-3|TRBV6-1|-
CASSEFSGNTIYF
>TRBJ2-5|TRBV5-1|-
CASSWGLGGGETQYF
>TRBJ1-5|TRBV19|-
CASSILGGGNQPQHF
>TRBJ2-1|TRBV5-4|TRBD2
CASSYGTSGYNEQFF
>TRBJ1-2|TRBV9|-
CASSVNGNSPYGYTF
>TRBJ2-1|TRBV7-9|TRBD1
CASSPRRGGVVKQFF
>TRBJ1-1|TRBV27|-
CASSPLGGGTEAFF